This T cell receptor (beta chain) derives from a study of blood T cell repertoires in COVID-19. Across the whole study: Acute and convalescent COVID-19 specimens originated in the United States, Italy and Spain. Nucleic acid was either cDNA or gDNA, and it came from T cells, B-cell-depleted T cells, or PBMCs.

V lost 6 bases, J lost 6 bases, and 14 bases lay in between. CDR3 length: 13 residues. The table lists this clone with a few counts. In the source study's methods: Amplification from reference gene primers served as the basis for estimated nucleated cell counts. Sequencing was performed with immunoSEQ multiplex PCR; in TCRdb, only in-frame clones are kept and a portion is missing. The D gene and trimming were derived from the DNA, and the V and J assignments and clone size from that table. The data hold tens of thousands of clones, with 80% observed a single time. The material sequenced was peripheral blood. The TCR originated in a woman in her 70s with acute or convalescent COVID-19. The rearrangement joins TRBV12-3 or TRBV12-4 to TRBJ1-2; maybe TRBD1 (6 bases). CDR3 sequence reads: CASRGAGADGYTF. As DNA, the CDR3 is TGTGCCAGCAGGGGCGCGGGGGCTGATGGCTACACCTTC.